The rows below give T cell receptor beta chains drawn from one sample of a study of identifying expanded T cells in peripheral blood. Sequencing was performed with immunoSEQ multiplex PCR; in TCRdb, only in-frame clones are kept and a portion is missing. The sample holds around 100,000 clones, approximately 88% seen once. Sequences were obtained from blood. Receptor source: a person between 18 and 75 years old in good health. Each CDR3 is given with its conserved first and last residue. The D gene is left open where the match is weak. Clone size appears in some rows only: once, few, many, or a class for an expanded clone.

CDR3 protein: CASSIMDRGHYEQYF
CDR3 DNA: TGTGCCAGTAGTATAATGGACAGGGGGCACTACGAGCAGTACTTC
V gene: TRBV19
J gene: TRBJ2-7
clone size: once
D gene: TRBD1

CDR3 protein: CASSDPTGGGLNTEAFF
CDR3 DNA: TGTGCCAGCAGCGATCCGACAGGAGGGGGACTGAACACTGAAGCTTTCTTT
V gene: TRBV7-9
J gene: TRBJ1-1
clone size: -
D gene: -

CDR3 protein: CASSEGLGNRELFF
CDR3 DNA: TGTGCCAGCAGTGAAGGATTAGGGAACCGGGAGCTGTTTTTT
V gene: TRBV6-1
J gene: TRBJ2-2
clone size: -
D gene: -

CDR3 protein: CASSLGLAGAEQFF
CDR3 DNA: TGTGCCAGCAGCTTAGGACTAGCGGGAGCTGAGCAGTTCTTC
V gene: TRBV11-2
J gene: TRBJ2-1
clone size: -
D gene: TRBD2

CDR3 protein: CASSQGTGVNEQFF
CDR3 DNA: TGTGCCAGCAGCCAAGGGACAGGGGTCAATGAGCAGTTCTTC
V gene: TRBV4-2
J gene: TRBJ2-1
clone size: -
D gene: TRBD1

CDR3 protein: CASSRESGDNQPQHF
CDR3 DNA: TGTGCCAGCAGCCGGGAGTCGGGGGACAATCAGCCCCAGCATTTT
V gene: TRBV4-2
J gene: TRBJ1-5
clone size: -
D gene: -

CDR3 protein: CASSPLAGGFNEQFF
CDR3 DNA: TGTGCCAGCAGCCCATTAGCGGGAGGCTTCAATGAGCAGTTCTTC
V gene: TRBV11-3
J gene: TRBJ2-1
clone size: -
D gene: TRBD2

CDR3 protein: CASSPRQGLGEKLFF
CDR3 DNA: TGTGCCAGCAGCCCCCGACAGGGATTGGGGGAAAAACTGTTTTTT
V gene: TRBV7-9
J gene: TRBJ1-4
clone size: once
D gene: TRBD1

CDR3 protein: CASSYRGPTEAFF
CDR3 DNA: TGTGCCAGCAGTTACCGGGGGCCAACTGAAGCTTTCTTT
V gene: TRBV6-5
J gene: TRBJ1-1
clone size: -
D gene: -

CDR3 protein: CASSSRTGGREYGYTF
CDR3 DNA: TGCGCCAGCAGCTCCAGGACAGGGGGGAGAGAATATGGCTACACCTTC
V gene: TRBV5-1
J gene: TRBJ1-2
clone size: -
D gene: TRBD1

CDR3 protein: CASRPRRTDTQYF
CDR3 DNA: TGTGCCAGCAGGCCAAGACGCACAGATACGCAGTATTTT
V gene: TRBV6-1
J gene: TRBJ2-3
clone size: -
D gene: -

CDR3 protein: CASSQTSGSSYEQYF
CDR3 DNA: TGTGCCAGCAGCCAAACTAGCGGTAGCTCCTACGAGCAGTACTTC
V gene: TRBV5-4
J gene: TRBJ2-7
clone size: -
D gene: TRBD2

CDR3 protein: CASSEEGAGNQPQHF
CDR3 DNA: TGTGCCAGCAGTGAAGAGGGGGCGGGTAATCAGCCCCAGCATTTT
V gene: TRBV2
J gene: TRBJ1-5
clone size: -
D gene: TRBD1

CDR3 protein: CASSPAPGVTEAFF
CDR3 DNA: TGTGCCAGCTCACCAGCGCCGGGGGTCACTGAAGCTTTCTTT
V gene: TRBV18
J gene: TRBJ1-1
clone size: -
D gene: -

CDR3 protein: CASSERQGGPNQPQHF
CDR3 DNA: TGTGCCAGCAGTGAAAGACAAGGGGGCCCCAATCAGCCCCAGCATTTT
V gene: TRBV6-1
J gene: TRBJ1-5
clone size: -
D gene: TRBD1

CDR3 protein: CACYIDRDGYTF
CDR3 DNA: TGTGCCTGTTACATCGACAGGGATGGCTACACCTTC
V gene: TRBV30
J gene: TRBJ1-2
clone size: -
D gene: TRBD1

CDR3 protein: CASSFSGVGRDEQFF
CDR3 DNA: TGTGCCAGCAGCTTTTCGGGTGTTGGGAGGGATGAGCAGTTCTTC
V gene: TRBV7-6
J gene: TRBJ2-1
clone size: -
D gene: TRBD2

CDR3 protein: CAWRPGPPTEAFF
CDR3 DNA: TGTGCCTGGAGGCCCGGTCCCCCGACTGAAGCTTTCTTT
V gene: TRBV30
J gene: TRBJ1-1
clone size: -
D gene: -

CDR3 protein: CASSPRPWGGYTF
CDR3 DNA: TGTGCCAGCAGCCCCCGACCGTGGGGTGGCTACACCTTC
V gene: TRBV14
J gene: TRBJ1-2
clone size: -
D gene: -

CDR3 protein: CASSLGGQGGELFF
CDR3 DNA: TGCGCCAGCAGCTTGGGAGGGCAAGGCGGGGAGCTGTTTTTT
V gene: TRBV5-1
J gene: TRBJ2-2
clone size: -
D gene: -

CDR3 protein: CASSITETSYEQYF
CDR3 DNA: TGTGCCAGCTCAATAACGGAAACCTCCTACGAGCAGTACTTC
V gene: TRBV18
J gene: TRBJ2-7
clone size: -
D gene: -

CDR3 protein: CASSSGTYGSSSTDTQYF
CDR3 DNA: TGTGCCAGCAGCTCGGGTACCTACGGTTCCTCTAGCACAGATACGCAGTATTTT
V gene: TRBV11-3
J gene: TRBJ2-3
clone size: -
D gene: -

CDR3 protein: CAWFGGLRGYTF
CDR3 DNA: TGTGCCTGGTTCGGGGGGCTGAGGGGCTACACCTTC
V gene: TRBV30
J gene: TRBJ1-2
clone size: -
D gene: -

CDR3 protein: CASSGTRDGRSYEQYF
CDR3 DNA: TGTGCCAGCAGCGGGACACGGGACGGACGCTCCTACGAGCAGTACTTC
V gene: TRBV9
J gene: TRBJ2-7
clone size: -
D gene: -

CDR3 protein: CASSGLGQGMETQYF
CDR3 DNA: TGCGCCAGCAGCGGGCTGGGACAGGGTATGGAGACCCAGTACTTC
V gene: TRBV5-1
J gene: TRBJ2-5
clone size: -
D gene: TRBD1

CDR3 protein: CASSEPYSNQPQHF
CDR3 DNA: TGTGCCAGCAGTGAACCCTATAGCAATCAGCCCCAGCATTTT
V gene: TRBV6-1
J gene: TRBJ1-5
clone size: -
D gene: -

CDR3 protein: CASSQRYGPAGELFF
CDR3 DNA: TGTGCCAGCAGCCAACGGTACGGGCCCGCCGGGGAGCTGTTTTTT
V gene: TRBV14
J gene: TRBJ2-2
clone size: -
D gene: -

CDR3 protein: CASPVSPAGNTIYF
CDR3 DNA: TGCGCCAGCCCAGTATCCCCTGCTGGAAACACCATATATTTT
V gene: TRBV10-1
J gene: TRBJ1-3
clone size: -
D gene: -

CDR3 protein: CASSPHLLGTSGRSEQFF
CDR3 DNA: TGTGCCAGCAGCCCCCATTTACTCGGGACTAGCGGGAGGTCTGAGCAGTTCTTC
V gene: TRBV7-3
J gene: TRBJ2-1
clone size: once
D gene: TRBD2

CDR3 protein: CASSPYTNEKLFF
CDR3 DNA: TGTGCCAGTAGTCCTTATACTAATGAAAAACTGTTTTTT
V gene: TRBV19
J gene: TRBJ1-4
clone size: once
D gene: -

CDR3 protein: CASSQGTGAEAFF
CDR3 DNA: TGTGCCAGCAGCCAGGGGACAGGAGCTGAAGCTTTCTTT
V gene: TRBV14
J gene: TRBJ1-1
clone size: few
D gene: TRBD1